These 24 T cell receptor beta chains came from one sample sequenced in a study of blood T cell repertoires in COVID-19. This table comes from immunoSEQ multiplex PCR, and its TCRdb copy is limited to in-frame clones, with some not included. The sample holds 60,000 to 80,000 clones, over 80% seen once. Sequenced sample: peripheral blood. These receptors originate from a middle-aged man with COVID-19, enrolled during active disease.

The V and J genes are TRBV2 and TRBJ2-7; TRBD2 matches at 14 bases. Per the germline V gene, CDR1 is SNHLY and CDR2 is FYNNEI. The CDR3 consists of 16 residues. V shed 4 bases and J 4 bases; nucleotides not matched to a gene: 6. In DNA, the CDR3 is TGTGCCAGCAGTGCCTTGCGGACTAGCGGGAGGTACGAGCAGTACTTC. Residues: CASSALRTSGRYEQYF.

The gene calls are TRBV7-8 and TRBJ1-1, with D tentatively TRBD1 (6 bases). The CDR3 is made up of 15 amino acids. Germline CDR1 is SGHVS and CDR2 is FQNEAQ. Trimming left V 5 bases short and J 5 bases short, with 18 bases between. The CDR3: CASSAGGLTGTEAFF. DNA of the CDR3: TGTGCCAGCAGCGCGGGTGGATTAACAGGGACTGAAGCTTTCTTT.

Here the CDR3 DNA reads TGTGCCAGCAGCTCAAACTCCCGCACTGAAGCTTTCTTT. It encodes CASSSNSRTEAFF. The rearrangement joins TRBV7-2 to TRBJ1-1; D unresolved. The V gene's germline CDR1 is SGHTA and CDR2 FQGNSA. Trimming stripped 4 bases from V and 4 bases from J, with 10 bases between. The CDR3 sequence is 13 residues long.

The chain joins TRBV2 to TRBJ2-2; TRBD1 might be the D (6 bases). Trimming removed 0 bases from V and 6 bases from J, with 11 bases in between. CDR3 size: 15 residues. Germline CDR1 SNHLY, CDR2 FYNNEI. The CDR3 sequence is CASSEAPTGSGELFF. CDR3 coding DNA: TGTGCCAGCAGTGAAGCCCCCACAGGGTCCGGGGAGCTGTTTTTT. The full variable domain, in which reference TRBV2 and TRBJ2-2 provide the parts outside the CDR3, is EPEVTQTPSHQVTQMGQEVILRCVPISNHLYFYWYRQILGQKVEFLVSFYNNEISEKSEIFDDQFSVERPDGSNFTLKIRSTKLEDSAMYFCASSEAPTGSGELFFGEGSRLTVL.

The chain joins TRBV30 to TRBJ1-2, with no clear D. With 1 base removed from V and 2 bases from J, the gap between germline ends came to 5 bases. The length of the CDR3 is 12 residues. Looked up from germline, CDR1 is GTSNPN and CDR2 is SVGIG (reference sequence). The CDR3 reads CAWSGENYGYTF. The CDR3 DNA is TGTGCCTGGAGTGGGGAGAACTATGGCTACACCTTC.

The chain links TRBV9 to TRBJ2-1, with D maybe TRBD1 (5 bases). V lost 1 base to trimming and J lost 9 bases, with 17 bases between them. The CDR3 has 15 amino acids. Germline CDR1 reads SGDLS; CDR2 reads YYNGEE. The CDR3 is CASSVLNRQSGEQFF. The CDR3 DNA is TGTGCCAGCAGCGTACTTAACAGGCAGTCTGGTGAGCAGTTCTTC.

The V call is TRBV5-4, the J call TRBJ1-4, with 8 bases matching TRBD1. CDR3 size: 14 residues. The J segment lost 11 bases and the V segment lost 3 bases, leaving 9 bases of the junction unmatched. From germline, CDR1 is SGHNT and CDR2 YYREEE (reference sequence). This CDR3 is CASSSKTGEEKLFF. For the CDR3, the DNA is TGTGCCAGCAGCTCTAAGACAGGGGAGGAGAAACTGTTTTTT. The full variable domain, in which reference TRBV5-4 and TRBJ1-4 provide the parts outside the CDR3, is ETGVTQSPTHLIKTRGQQVTLRCSSQSGHNTVSWYQQALGQGPQFIFQYYREEENGRGNFPPRFSGLQFPNYSSELNVNALELDDSALYLCASSSKTGEEKLFFGSGTQLSVL.

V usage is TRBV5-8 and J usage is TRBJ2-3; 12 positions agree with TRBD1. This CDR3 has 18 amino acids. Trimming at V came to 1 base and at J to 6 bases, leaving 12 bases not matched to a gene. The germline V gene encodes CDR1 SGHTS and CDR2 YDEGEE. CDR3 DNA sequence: TGTGCCAGCAGCTTGACACTCCGGGACAGGGGGCCGGAGGATACGCAGTATTTT. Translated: CASSLTLRDRGPEDTQYF.

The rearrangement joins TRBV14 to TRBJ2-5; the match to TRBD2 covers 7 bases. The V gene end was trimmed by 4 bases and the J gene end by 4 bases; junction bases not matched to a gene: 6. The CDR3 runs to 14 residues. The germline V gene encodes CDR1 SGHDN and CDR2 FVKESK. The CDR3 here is CASSPGGSRETQYF. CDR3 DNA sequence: TGTGCCAGCAGCCCCGGGGGGAGCAGAGAGACCCAGTACTTC. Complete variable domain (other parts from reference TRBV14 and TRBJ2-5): EAGVTQFPSHSVIEKGQTVTLRCDPISGHDNLYWYRRVMGKEIKFLLHFVKESKQDESGMPNNRFLAERTGGTYSTLKVQPAELEDSGVYFCASSPGGSRETQYFGPGTRLLVL.

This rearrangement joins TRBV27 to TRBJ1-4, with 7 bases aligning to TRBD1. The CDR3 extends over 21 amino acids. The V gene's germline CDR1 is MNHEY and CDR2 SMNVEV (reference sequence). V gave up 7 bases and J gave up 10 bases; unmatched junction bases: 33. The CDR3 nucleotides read TGTGCCAGCACTCAGGAGGGACAGAAAATGATAGAAGTCCCTGGTGACGGAAAACTGTTTTTT. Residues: CASTQEGQKMIEVPGDGKLFF.

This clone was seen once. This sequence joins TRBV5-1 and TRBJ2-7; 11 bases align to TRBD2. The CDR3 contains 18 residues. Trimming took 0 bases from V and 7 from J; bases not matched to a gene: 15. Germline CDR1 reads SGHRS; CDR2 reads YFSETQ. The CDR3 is CASSLVLAGEGPVGEQYF. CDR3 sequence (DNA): TGCGCCAGCAGCTTGGTACTAGCGGGAGAGGGGCCGGTAGGGGAGCAGTACTTC.

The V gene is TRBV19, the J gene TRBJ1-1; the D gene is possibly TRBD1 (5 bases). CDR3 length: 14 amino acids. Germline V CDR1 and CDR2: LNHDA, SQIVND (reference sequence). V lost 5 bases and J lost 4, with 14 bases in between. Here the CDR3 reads CASSPGARVTEAFF. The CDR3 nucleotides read TGTGCCAGTAGTCCCGGTGCCAGGGTCACTGAAGCTTTCTTT.

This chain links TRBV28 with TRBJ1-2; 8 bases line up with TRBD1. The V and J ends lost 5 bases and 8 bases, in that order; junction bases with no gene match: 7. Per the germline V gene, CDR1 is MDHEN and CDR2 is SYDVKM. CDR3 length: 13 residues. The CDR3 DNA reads TGTGCCAGCAGTCTCACAGGGGGAAGGGGCTACACCTTC. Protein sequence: CASSLTGGRGYTF.

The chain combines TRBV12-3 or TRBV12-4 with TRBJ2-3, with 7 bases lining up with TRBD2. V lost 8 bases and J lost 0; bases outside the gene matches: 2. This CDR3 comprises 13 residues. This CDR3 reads CASLGLSTDTQYF. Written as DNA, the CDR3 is TGTGCCAGCTTGGGACTAAGCACAGATACGCAGTATTTT.

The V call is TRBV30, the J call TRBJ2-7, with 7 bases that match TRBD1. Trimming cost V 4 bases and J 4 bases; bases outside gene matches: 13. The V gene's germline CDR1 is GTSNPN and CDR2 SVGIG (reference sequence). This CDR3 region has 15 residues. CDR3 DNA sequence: TGTGCCTGGATCGACCCCCACAGGGGTGTGTACGAGCAGTACTTC. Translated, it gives CAWIDPHRGVYEQYF.

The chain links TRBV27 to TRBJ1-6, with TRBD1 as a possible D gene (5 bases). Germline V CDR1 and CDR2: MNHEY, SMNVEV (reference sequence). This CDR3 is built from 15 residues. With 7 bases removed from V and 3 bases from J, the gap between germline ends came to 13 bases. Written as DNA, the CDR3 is TGTGCCAGCACCCCGCGGGGACTCTATAATTCACCCCTCCACTTT. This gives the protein CASTPRGLYNSPLHF.

CDR3 sequence reads: CAIRTSGSGAYEQYF. CDR3 sequence (DNA): TGTGCCATCAGGACTAGCGGGAGTGGGGCCTACGAGCAGTACTTC. This chain links TRBV10-3 with TRBJ2-7, with TRBD2 matching over 12 bases. The CDR3 spans 15 residues. Germline trimming cut 6 bases from V and 2 bases from J; bases unmatched to any gene: 5. CDR1 and CDR2 (germline): ENHRY, SYGVKD.

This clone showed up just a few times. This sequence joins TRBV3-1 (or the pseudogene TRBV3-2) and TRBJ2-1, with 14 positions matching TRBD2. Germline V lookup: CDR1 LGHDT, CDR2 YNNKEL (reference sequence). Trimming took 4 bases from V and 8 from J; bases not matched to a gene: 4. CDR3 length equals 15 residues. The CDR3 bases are TGTGCCAGCAGCCGGGGACTAGCGGGAGATCATGAGCAGTTCTTC. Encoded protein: CASSRGLAGDHEQFF.

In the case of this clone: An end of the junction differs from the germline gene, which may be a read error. CDR3 protein: CASHYDEQFF. The CDR3 DNA is TGTGCCTCTCACTACGATGAGCAGTTCTTC. This sequence joins TRBV2 and TRBJ2-1; D remains unclear. CDR1 is SNHLY and CDR2 is FYNNEI in the germline V gene. The CDR3 spans 10 residues.

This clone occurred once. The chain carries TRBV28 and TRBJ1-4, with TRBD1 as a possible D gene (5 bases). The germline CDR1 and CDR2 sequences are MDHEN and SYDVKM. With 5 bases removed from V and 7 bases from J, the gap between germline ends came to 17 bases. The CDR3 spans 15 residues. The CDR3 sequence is CASSVSQGAVEKLFF. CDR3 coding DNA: TGTGCCAGCAGTGTCTCACAAGGGGCAGTTGAAAAACTGTTTTTT. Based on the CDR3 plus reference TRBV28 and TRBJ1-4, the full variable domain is DVKVTQSSRYLVKRTGEKVFLECVQDMDHENMFWYRQDPGLGLRLIYFSYDVKMKEKGDIPEGYSVSREKKERFSLILESASTNQTSMYLCASSVSQGAVEKLFFGSGTQLSVL.

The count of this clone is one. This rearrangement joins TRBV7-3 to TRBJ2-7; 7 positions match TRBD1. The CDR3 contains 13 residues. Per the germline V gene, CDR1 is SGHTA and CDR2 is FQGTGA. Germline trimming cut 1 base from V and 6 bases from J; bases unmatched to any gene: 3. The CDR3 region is CASSLKGAGEQYF. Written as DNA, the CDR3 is TGTGCCAGCAGCTTAAAGGGGGCTGGCGAGCAGTACTTC.

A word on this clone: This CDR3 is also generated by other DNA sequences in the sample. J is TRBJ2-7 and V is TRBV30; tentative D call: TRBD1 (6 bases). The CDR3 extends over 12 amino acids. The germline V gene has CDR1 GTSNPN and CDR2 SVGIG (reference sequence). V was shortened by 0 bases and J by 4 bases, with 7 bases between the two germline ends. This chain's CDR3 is CAWSVRGYEQYF. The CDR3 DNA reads TGTGCCTGGAGTGTCAGGGGTTACGAGCAGTACTTC.

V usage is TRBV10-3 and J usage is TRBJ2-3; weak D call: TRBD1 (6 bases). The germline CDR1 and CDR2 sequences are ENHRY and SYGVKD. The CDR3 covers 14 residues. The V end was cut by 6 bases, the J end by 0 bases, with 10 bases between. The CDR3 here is CAIRGGVSTDTQYF. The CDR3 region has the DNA TGTGCCATCAGAGGGGGAGTGAGCACAGATACGCAGTATTTT.

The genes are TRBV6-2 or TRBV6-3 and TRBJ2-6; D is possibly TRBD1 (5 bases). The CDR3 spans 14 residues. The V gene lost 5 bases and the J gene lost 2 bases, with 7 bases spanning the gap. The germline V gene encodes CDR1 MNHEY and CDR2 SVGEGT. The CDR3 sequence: CASSQGAGANVLTF. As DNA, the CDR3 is TGTGCCAGCAGTCAGGGTGCTGGGGCCAACGTCCTGACTTTC.